Listed below are T cell receptor beta chains from one sample, sequenced in a study of identical twins. TCRdb analysed the 5' RACE reads with MiXCR anew, one entry per CDR3 protein. The profile shows roughly 1,500,000 distinct CDR3 sequences, more than 30% of them singletons. Sequencing was performed on cord blood. These TCRs come from a newborn girl in good health. CDR3s leave out the opening cysteine and the closing phenylalanine or tryptophan.

>TRBV14|TRBJ1-2
ASSQKNNYGYT
>TRBV5-3|TRBJ2-1
ARSENRSGMGSYNEQF
>TRBV6-1|TRBJ2-1
ASRDRRVSYNEQF
>TRBV6-6|TRBJ2-3
ASNFGRHTDTQY
>TRBV7-2|TRBJ2-1
ASSLDGLAGEQF
>TRBV4-1|TRBJ1-5
ASRSVSYSNQPQH
>TRBV10-3|TRBJ1-2
AIRRTGDTYGYT
>TRBV7-9|TRBJ1-6
ASSPDRGISYNSPLH
>TRBV18|TRBJ2-5
ASSIRAQAKETQY
>TRBV20-1|TRBJ2-7
SATGSLAGVPYEQY
>TRBV7-2|TRBJ2-7
ASSLVSWTGDYEQY
>TRBV19|TRBJ1-6
ASSISSQGWNSPLH
>TRBV4-1|TRBJ2-2
ASSQERGGELF
>TRBV6-6|TRBJ2-7
ASSGGQGVYGQY
>TRBV28|TRBJ2-5
ASSLTAGAGTQY
>TRBV27|TRBJ2-7
ASRPGQTFSYEQY
>TRBV7-9|TRBJ2-7
ASSLSGDRVYEQY
>TRBV4-1|TRBJ2-7
ASRQGGGSSSNEQY
>TRBV7-8|TRBJ1-4
ASSLRQGGENLF
>TRBV10-3|TRBJ1-6
AISTGTGASYNSPLH
>TRBV6-1|TRBJ1-6
ASSESGINSPLH
>TRBV7-2|TRBJ2-5
ASSPTETQY
>TRBV21-1|TRBJ2-1
ASSKSERTSVLPRTENEQF
>TRBV12-3/TRBV12-4|TRBJ1-6
ASSHDSSYNSPLH
>TRBV6-4|TRBJ1-5
ASSDSGTGRPQH
>TRBV7-9|TRBJ1-1
ASSPLVIAF
>TRBV4-2|TRBJ2-3
ASSQGEFTTQY
>TRBV2|TRBJ2-1
ASSVTGENEQF
>TRBV5-1|TRBJ2-1
ASSLGTLEF
>TRBV4-1|TRBJ2-1
ASSHGGPYNEQF
>TRBV20-1|TRBJ2-1
SARGLAGIYNEQF
>TRBV20-1|.
SAIPVSGPQYEQY
>TRBV20-1|TRBJ1-2
SSRLPVYGYT
>TRBV20-1|TRBJ2-1
SAGGTINEQF
>TRBV28|TRBJ1-6
ASSRTAFRSSYNSPLH
>TRBV20-1|TRBJ2-5
SALKTGTAKAETQY
>TRBV20-1|TRBJ1-5
SARRTGANQPQH